This T cell receptor (beta chain) was profiled in a study of T cell responses to AZD1222 COVID-19 vaccine. Germline assignment: CDR1 WSHSY and CDR2 SAAADI. The CDR3 is 15 amino acids. Trimming stripped 0 bases from V and 7 bases from J, with 10 bases between. Sequenced by immunoSEQ multiplex PCR; TCRdb stores in-frame clones only, minus some. The sample gives 60,000 to 80,000 clones, 85% of which show up once; around 19% is in the top ten. Specimen: peripheral blood, collected on day 0 of AZD1222 vaccination. This chain joins TRBV10-2 and TRBJ1-6; D perhaps matches TRBD1 (6 bases). The receptor comes from an adult in good health. The CDR3 loop reads CASSESWGRNSPLHF. The CDR3, as DNA: TGCGCCAGCAGTGAGTCTTGGGGGCGAAATTCACCCCTCCACTTT.